This T cell receptor beta chain was recorded in a study of cytomegalovirus exposure and HLA in healthy donors. In the PCR, 60 Vbeta and 13 Jbeta primers were used. Repertoires were generated with immunoSEQ multiplex PCR, while TCRdb's copy carries only in-frame clones and drops some. The repertoire holds some 180,000 clones, with just over 75% as singletons. The germline V and J ends were trimmed by 1 base and 1 base, with 10 bases remaining between them. This CDR3 comprises 15 residues. Germline V gene lookup returns CDR1 SEHNR and CDR2 FQNEAQ (reference sequence). The sequenced sample was PBMCs. This TCR came from a man under 40 in good health and CMV-seronegative. The J gene is TRBJ2-5, the V gene TRBV7-9; D not certain. CDR3 protein: CASSLDLTTQETQYF. The DNA of the CDR3 is TGTGCCAGCAGCTTAGATTTGACAACCCAAGAGACCCAGTACTTC.